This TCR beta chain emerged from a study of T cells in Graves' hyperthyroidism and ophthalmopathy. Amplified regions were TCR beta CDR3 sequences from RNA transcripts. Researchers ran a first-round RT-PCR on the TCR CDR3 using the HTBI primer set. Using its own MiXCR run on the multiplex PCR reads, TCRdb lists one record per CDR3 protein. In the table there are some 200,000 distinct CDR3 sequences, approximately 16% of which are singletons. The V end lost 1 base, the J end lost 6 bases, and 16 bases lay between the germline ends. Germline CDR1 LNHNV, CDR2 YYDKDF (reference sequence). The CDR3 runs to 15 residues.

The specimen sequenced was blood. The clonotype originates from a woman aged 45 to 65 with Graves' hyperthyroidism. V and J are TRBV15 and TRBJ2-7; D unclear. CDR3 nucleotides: TGTGCCACCAGCAGAGGCGCTGGTCTCGGGCTCGAGCAGTACTTC. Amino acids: CATSRGAGLGLEQYF.